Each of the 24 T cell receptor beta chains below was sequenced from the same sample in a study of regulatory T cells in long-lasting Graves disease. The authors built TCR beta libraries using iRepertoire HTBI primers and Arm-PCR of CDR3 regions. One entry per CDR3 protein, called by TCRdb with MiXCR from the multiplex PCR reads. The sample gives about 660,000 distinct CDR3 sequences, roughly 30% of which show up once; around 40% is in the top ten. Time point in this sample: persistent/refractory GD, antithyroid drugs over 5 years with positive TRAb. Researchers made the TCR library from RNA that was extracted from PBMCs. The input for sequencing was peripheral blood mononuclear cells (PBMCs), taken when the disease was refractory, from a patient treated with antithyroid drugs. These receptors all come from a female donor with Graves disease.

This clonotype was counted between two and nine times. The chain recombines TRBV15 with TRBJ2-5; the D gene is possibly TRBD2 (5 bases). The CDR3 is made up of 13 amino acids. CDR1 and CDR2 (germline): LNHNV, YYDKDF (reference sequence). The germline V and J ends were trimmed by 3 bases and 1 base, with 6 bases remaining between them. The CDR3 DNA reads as TGTGCCACCAGCAGGACTATCCAAGAGACCCAGTACTTC. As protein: CATSRTIQETQYF.

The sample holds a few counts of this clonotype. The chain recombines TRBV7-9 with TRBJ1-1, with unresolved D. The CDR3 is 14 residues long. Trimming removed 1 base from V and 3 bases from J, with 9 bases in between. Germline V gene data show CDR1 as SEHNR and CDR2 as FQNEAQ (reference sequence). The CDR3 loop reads CASSLEWGYTEAFF. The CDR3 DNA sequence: TGTGCCAGCAGCTTAGAATGGGGTTACACTGAAGCTTTCTTT.

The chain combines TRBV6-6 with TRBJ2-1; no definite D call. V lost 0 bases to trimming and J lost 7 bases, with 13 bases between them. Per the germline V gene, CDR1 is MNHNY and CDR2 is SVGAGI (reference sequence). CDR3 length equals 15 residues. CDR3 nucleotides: TGTGCCAGCAGTTACTCGGTTAGTGGTAAGAATGAGCAGTTCTTC. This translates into CASSYSVSGKNEQFF.

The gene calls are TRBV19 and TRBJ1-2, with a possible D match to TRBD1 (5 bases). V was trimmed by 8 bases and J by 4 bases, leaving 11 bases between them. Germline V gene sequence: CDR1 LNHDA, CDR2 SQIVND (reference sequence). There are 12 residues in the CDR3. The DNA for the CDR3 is TGTGCCAGTGAATATGGGGCCTATGGCTACACCTTC. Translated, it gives CASEYGAYGYTF. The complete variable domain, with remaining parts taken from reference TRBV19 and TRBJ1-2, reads DGGITQSPKYLFRKEGQNVTLSCEQNLNHDAMYWYRQDPGQGLRLIYYSQIVNDFQKGDIAEGYSVSREKKESFPLTVTSAQKNPTAFYLCASEYGAYGYTFGSGTRLTVV.

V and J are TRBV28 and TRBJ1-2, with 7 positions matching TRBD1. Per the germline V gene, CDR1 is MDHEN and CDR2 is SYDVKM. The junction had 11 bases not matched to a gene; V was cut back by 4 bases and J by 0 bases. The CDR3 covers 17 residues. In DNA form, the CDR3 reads TGTGCCAGCAGTTCCTTTGGCCAGGGGGTGACTAACTATGGCTACACCTTC. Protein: CASSSFGQGVTNYGYTF.

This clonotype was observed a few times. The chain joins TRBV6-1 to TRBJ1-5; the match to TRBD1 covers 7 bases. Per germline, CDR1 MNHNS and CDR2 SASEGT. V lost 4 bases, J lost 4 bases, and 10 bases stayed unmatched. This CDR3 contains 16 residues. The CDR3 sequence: CASSGSGTVWNQPQHF. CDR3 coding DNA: TGTGCCAGCAGTGGGTCCGGGACAGTGTGGAATCAGCCCCAGCATTTT.

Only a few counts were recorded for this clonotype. CDR3 in DNA: TGCAGTGCTAGAGATCTCGGGGACAGGGGCGACACTGAAGCTTTCTTT. Amino acids: CSARDLGDRGDTEAFF. This sequence joins TRBV20-1 and TRBJ1-1; 10 nucleotides line up with TRBD1. V was clipped by 0 bases and J by 3 bases; unmatched bases: 7. The CDR3 spans 16 residues. Germline CDR1 DFQATT, CDR2 SNEGSKA (reference sequence).

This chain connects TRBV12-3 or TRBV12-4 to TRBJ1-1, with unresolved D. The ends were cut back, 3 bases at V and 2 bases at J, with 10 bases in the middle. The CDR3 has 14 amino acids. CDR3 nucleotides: TGTGCCAGCAGTTTGTTACGATTCAACACTGAAGCTTTCTTT. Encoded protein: CASSLLRFNTEAFF.

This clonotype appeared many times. CDR3 nucleotides: TGTGCCAGCAGTCGCCGAGGGGGACCAGCCTACGAGCAGTACTTC. This gives the protein CASSRRGGPAYEQYF. The V gene is TRBV6-1, the J gene TRBJ2-7; D possibly corresponds to TRBD1 (6 bases). The germline V and J ends were trimmed by 5 bases and 2 bases, with 16 bases remaining between them. In germline, CDR1 is MNHNS, CDR2 SASEGT. The CDR3 has 15 amino acids.

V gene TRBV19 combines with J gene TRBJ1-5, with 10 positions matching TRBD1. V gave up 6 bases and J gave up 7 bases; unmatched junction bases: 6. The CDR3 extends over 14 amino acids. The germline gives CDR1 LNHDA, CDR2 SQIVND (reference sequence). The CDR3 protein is CASRTGQGKQPQHF. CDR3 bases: TGTGCCAGTAGGACGGGACAGGGGAAACAGCCCCAGCATTTT. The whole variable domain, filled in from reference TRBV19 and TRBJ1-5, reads DGGITQSPKYLFRKEGQNVTLSCEQNLNHDAMYWYRQDPGQGLRLIYYSQIVNDFQKGDIAEGYSVSREKKESFPLTVTSAQKNPTAFYLCASRTGQGKQPQHFGDGTRLSIL.

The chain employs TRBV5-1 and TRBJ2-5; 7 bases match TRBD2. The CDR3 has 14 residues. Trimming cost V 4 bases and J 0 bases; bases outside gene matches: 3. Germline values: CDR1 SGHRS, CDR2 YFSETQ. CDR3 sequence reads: CASSPAGHQETQYF. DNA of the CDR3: TGCGCCAGCAGCCCAGCGGGACACCAAGAGACCCAGTACTTC. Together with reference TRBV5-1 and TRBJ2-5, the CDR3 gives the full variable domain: KAGVTQTPRYLIKTRGQQVTLSCSPISGHRSVSWYQQTPGQGLQFLFEYFSETQRNKGNFPGRFSGRQFSNSRSEMNVSTLELGDSALYLCASSPAGHQETQYFGPGTRLLVL.

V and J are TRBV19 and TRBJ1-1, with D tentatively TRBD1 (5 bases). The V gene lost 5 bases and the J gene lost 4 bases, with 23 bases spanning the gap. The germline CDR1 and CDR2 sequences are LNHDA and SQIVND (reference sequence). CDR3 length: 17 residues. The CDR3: CASSWTRSSYSVTEAFF. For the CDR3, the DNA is TGTGCCAGTAGTTGGACAAGGTCCTCTTATTCGGTCACTGAAGCTTTCTTT.

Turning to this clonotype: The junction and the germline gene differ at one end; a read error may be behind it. CDR3 loop: CASSLELRF. The CDR3, as DNA: TGTGCCAGCAGCTTAGAGTTGCGCTTT. V gene TRBV7-2 combines with J gene TRBJ1-6; no firm D call. Germline CDR1 SGHTA, CDR2 FQGNSA. The CDR3 extends over 9 amino acids.

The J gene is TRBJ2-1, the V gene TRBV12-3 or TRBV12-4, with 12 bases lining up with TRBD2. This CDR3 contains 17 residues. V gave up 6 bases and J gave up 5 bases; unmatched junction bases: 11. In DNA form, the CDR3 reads TGTGCCAGCAGCCTTACGGCCGGACTAGCGGGGCACAATGAGCAGTTCTTC. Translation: CASSLTAGLAGHNEQFF.

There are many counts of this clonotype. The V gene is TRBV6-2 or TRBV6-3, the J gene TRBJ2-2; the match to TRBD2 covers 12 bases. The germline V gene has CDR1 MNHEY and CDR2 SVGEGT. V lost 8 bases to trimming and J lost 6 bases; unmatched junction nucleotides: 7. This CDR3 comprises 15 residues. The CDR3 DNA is TGTGCCAGCGCCAGCGGACTAGCGGGACCCGGGGAGCTGTTTTTT. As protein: CASASGLAGPGELFF.

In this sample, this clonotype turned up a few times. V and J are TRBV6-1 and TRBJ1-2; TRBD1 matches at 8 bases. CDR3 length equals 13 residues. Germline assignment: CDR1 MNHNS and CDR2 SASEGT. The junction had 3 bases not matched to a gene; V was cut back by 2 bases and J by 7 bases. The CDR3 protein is CASSEQGAFGYTF. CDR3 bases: TGTGCCAGCAGTGAACAGGGGGCTTTTGGCTACACCTTC.

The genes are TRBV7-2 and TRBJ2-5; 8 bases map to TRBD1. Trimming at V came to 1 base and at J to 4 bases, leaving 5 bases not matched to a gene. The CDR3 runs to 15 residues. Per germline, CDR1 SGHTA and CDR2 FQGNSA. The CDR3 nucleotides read TGTGCCAGCAGCTTAGGACAGGGGAGAGGAGAGACCCAGTACTTC. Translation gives CASSLGQGRGETQYF.

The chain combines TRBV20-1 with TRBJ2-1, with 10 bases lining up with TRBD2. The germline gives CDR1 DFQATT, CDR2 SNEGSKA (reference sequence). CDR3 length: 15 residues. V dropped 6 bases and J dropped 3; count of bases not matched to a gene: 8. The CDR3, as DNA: TGCAGTGCGACTGACCTAGCGGGAGTCTACAATGAGCAGTTCTTC. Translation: CSATDLAGVYNEQFF.

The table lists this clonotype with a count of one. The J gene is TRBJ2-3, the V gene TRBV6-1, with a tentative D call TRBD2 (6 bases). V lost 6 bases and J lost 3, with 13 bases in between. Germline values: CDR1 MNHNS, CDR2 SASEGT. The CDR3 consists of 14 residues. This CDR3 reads CASRSEGITDTQYF. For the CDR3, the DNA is TGTGCCAGCAGGTCGGAGGGGATTACAGATACGCAGTATTTT.

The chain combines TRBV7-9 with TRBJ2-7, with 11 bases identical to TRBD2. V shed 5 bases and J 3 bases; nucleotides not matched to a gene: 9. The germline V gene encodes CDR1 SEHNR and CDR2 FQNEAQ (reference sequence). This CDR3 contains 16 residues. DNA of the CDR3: TGTGCCAGCAGCACAACCGCCGGGACTAGCGGCTACGAGCAGTACTTC. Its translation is CASSTTAGTSGYEQYF.

CDR3 nucleotides: TGTGCCAGCAGCCTAAATGCGCAGAGTAGCAATCAGCCCCAGCATTTT. Residues: CASSLNAQSSNQPQHF. The chain combines TRBV6-1 with TRBJ1-5; no clear D. V lost 6 bases to trimming and J lost 0 bases, with 15 bases between them. CDR3 size: 16 residues. CDR1 MNHNS and CDR2 SASEGT come from the germline V gene.

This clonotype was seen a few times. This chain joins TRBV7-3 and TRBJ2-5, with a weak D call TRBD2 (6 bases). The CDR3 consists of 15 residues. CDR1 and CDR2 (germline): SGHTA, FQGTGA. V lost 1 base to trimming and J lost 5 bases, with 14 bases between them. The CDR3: CASSLIAAIGETQYF. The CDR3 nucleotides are TGTGCCAGCAGCTTAATAGCGGCCATTGGGGAGACCCAGTACTTC.

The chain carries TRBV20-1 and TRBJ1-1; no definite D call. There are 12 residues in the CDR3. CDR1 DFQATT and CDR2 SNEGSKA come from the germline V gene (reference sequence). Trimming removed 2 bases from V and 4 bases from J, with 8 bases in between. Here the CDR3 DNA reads TGCAGTGCTAGATCGGGAGCCACTGAAGCTTTCTTT. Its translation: CSARSGATEAFF.

CDR3 protein: CASSVGWSNQPQHF. As DNA, the CDR3 is TGTGCCAGCAGCGTAGGCTGGAGCAATCAGCCCCAGCATTTT. The V call is TRBV12-3 or TRBV12-4, the J call TRBJ1-5, with D uncertain. CDR3 length: 14 amino acids. Deletions cut 6 bases from V and 1 base from J, with 10 bases between.